The sample holds a few counts of the clone carrying this TCR beta chain. The data originate from a study of regulatory T cells in long-lasting Graves disease. The time point here: newly diagnosed GD, antithyroid drugs for less than 3 months. PBMC RNA served as the TCR library source. Building the TCR beta libraries relied on iRepertoire HTBI primers, and CDR3 regions underwent Arm-PCR. TCRdb processed the multiplex PCR reads anew with MiXCR; each CDR3 protein has one entry. The sample yields 530,000 or so distinct CDR3 sequences, approximately 13% seen once. Separately, the same data were catalogued under a study of T cells in Graves' hyperthyroidism and ophthalmopathy.

The sample in question was peripheral blood mononuclear cells (PBMCs), obtained at new diagnosis, from a patient treated with antithyroid drugs. The TCR originated in a man aged 30-40 years with Graves disease.

The DNA of the CDR3 is TGCAGCGTTGGCCGGGGGCTTCAAGAGACCCAGTACTTC. Its translation: CSVGRGLQETQYF. The chain recombines TRBV29-1 with TRBJ2-5; D possibly matches TRBD1 or TRBD2 (6 bases each). The V end lost 4 bases, the J end lost 2 bases, and 11 bases lay between the germline ends. CDR3 size: 13 residues. Germline CDR1 and CDR2: SQVTM and ANQGSEA.